The T cell receptor beta chain described here comes from a study of OX40 agonist ivuxolimab in advanced cancers. The wider study: Therapy given before enrollment (anti-PD-1, anti-PD-L1 or anti-CTLA-4) was allowed, and 40% had some.

The CDR3 extends over 17 amino acids. Trimming removed 0 bases from V and 4 bases from J, with 13 bases in between. Looked up from germline, CDR1 is SEHNR and CDR2 is FQNEAQ (reference sequence). Assay: immunoSEQ multiplex PCR; the TCRdb copy retains only in-frame clones and omits some. The sample carries approximately 13,000 clones, roughly three quarters recorded once. On cycle 4 day 1 and cycle 7 day 1, as well as at baseline, blood was sampled. The chain uses TRBV7-9 and TRBJ1-6, with D unclear. This sample comprised CD4+ or CD8+ T cells sorted from blood, obtained in a trial of the OX40 agonist ivuxolimab. This clonotype originated in an adult with an advanced solid tumor such as melanoma, head and neck, liver or kidney cancer. CDR3 in amino acids: CASSLAADSLYNSPLHF. The CDR3 bases are TGTGCCAGCAGCTTAGCGGCTGATTCTTTATATAATTCACCCCTCCACTTT.